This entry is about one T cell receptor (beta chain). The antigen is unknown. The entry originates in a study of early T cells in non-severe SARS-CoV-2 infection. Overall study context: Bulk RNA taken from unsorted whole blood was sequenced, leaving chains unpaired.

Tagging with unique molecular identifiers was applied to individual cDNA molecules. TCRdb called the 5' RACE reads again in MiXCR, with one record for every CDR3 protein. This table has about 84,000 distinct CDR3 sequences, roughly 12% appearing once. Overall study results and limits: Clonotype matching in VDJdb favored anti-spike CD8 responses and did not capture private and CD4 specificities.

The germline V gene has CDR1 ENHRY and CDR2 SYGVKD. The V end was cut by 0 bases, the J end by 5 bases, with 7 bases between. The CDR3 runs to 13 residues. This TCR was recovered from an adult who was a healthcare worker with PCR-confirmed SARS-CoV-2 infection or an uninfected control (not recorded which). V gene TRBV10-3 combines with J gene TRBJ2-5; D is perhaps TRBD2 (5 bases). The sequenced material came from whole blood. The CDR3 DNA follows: TGTGCCATCAGTGAGTCCGGGGAGGAGACCCAGTACTTC. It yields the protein CAISESGEETQYF.